This T cell receptor beta chain originates from a study of regulatory dendritic cells for organ transplantation. Points from the study as a whole: Memory T cells were less diverse than naive, with memory CD8+ most oligoclonal. Regulatory dendritic cells appeared to expand memory CD8+ clones less than mature ones.

Assay: immunoSEQ multiplex PCR; the TCRdb copy retains only in-frame clones and omits some. The sample has some 11,000 clones; 79% are singletons. The CDR3 totals 13 residues. Germline V gene lookup returns CDR1 SGHRS and CDR2 YFSETQ. Between the trimmed V and J ends, which lost 3 bases and 0 bases, there was a span of 7 bases. In its sample, this clone was seen a few times. Its cognate antigen is unknown. Sorted subsets were CFSE-labeled and cultured four to six days with allogeneic dendritic cells. CD4+ or CD8+ T cells were sorted as naive CD45RA+ or memory CD45RO+. J is TRBJ2-7 and V is TRBV5-1; no definite D call. This clonotype was sampled from a human donor in good health. Sequencing used naive CD8+ T cells from blood cultured with regulatory dendritic cells. Regarding subset: CD45RA+ naive T cells. The CDR3 loop reads CASSSSSSYEQYF. CDR3 nucleotide sequence: TGCGCCAGCAGCTCCTCGAGCTCCTACGAGCAGTACTTC.